The T cell receptor (beta chain) described here comes from a study of response to subunit inactivated influenza vaccine. Germline V gene data show CDR1 as DFQATT and CDR2 as SNEGSKA (reference sequence). The CDR3 totals 13 residues. V lost 5 bases and J 4 bases, leaving 14 bases between the germline ends. TCRdb redid the calling of the RT-PCR reads with MiXCR, one entry per CDR3 protein. The sample has around 790,000 distinct CDR3 sequences; less than 25% are singletons. The specimen comprised PBMCs from blood, sampled approximately 5 days after vaccination. The TCR was taken from a man aged 50 or older who received an inactivated influenza vaccine. V and J are TRBV20-1 and TRBJ1-2; a possible D gene is TRBD1 (6 bases). This chain's CDR3 is CSAPYRDIYGYTF. For the CDR3, the DNA is TGCAGTGCTCCCTACAGGGACATCTATGGCTACACCTTC.